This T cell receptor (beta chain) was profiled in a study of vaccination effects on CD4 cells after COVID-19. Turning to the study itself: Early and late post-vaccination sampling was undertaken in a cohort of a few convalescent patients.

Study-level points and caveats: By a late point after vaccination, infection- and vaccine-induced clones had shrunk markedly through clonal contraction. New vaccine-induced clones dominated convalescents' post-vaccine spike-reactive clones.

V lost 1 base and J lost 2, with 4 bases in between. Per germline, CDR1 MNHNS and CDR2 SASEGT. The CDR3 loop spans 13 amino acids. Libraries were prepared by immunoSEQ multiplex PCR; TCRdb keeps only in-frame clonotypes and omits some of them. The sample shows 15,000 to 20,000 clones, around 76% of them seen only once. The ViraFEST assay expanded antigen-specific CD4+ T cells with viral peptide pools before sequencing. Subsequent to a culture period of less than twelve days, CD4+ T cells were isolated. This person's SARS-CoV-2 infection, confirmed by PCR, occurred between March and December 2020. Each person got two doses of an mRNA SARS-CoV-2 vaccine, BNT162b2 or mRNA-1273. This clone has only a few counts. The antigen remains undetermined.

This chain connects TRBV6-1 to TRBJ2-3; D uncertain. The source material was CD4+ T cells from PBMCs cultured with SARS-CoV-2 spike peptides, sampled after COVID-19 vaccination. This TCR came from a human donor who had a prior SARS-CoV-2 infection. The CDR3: CASSEGNTDTQYF. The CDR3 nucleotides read TGTGCCAGCAGTGAAGGTAACACAGATACGCAGTATTTT.